This entry features one TCR beta chain sequence. In this sample, this clonotype turned up a few times. It lacks a known antigen. No much larger clone is present one base from it, and per-base qualities are unavailable. Relative to germline, V is missing 6 bases and J is missing 2 bases, with 14 bases of the junction outside any gene match. In the germline V gene (reference sequence), CDR1 corresponds to SEHNR and CDR2 to FQNEAQ. The CDR3 measures 19 amino acids from cysteine to phenylalanine. Only the CDR3 part of the read is kept: 57 bases, read in frame from the first base. The data derive from a study of T cell repertoires in cytomegalovirus infection (dated by TCRdb to between 2018 and 2020). Some background on the complete study: Peptide stimulations targeted recently identified HLA-C-restricted CMV epitopes, whose presentation resists viral immunomodulation, together with well-studied HLA-B-restricted epitopes. Because public TCR beta signatures pointed to carriage of CMV infection together with the matching HLA type, the HLA type of each donor mattered for the analysis. Paper-wide results and their limitations: In both this cohort and an independent cohort of some 350 donors, the cumulative frequency of public TCR beta family members distinguished carriers of CMV infection plus the relevant HLA type. The ex vivo response was dominated by HLA-C-restricted CMV-specific TCR beta clonotypes, which also provided the single most frequent clonotype in two of eight donors.

The sequencing machine was an Illumina HiSeq 1500. In-frame beta chains were kept once TCRdb had trimmed the public reads at Q25 with fastp and called clones with MiXCR. Rows matching on CDR3 protein sequence are summarized as one entry with the most common DNA and genes. Recorded for this sample are 650,000 to 850,000 distinct CDR3 sequences; 25% to 30% of them occurred a single time. The leading ten clones occupy under 15% of the sample. The treatment or condition label on this specimen signifies: in vitro stimulation with specific CMV peptide epitopes to enrich CMV-specific T cells. The rearrangement combines TRBV7-9 with TRBJ2-2, and 11 junctional nucleotides match TRBD1. Sample: cultured CD8+ T cells from PBMCs, taken from culture after CMV antigen stimulation. This clonotype was obtained from a human donor in good health (CMV status not recorded). Some clones in this sample may be carry-over from other donors' samples. The nucleotide sequence reads TGTGCCAGCAGACGCGGGACAGGGGGACCCGAAGGAAACACCGGGGAGCTGTTTTTT. Its protein reads: CASRRGTGGPEGNTGELFF.